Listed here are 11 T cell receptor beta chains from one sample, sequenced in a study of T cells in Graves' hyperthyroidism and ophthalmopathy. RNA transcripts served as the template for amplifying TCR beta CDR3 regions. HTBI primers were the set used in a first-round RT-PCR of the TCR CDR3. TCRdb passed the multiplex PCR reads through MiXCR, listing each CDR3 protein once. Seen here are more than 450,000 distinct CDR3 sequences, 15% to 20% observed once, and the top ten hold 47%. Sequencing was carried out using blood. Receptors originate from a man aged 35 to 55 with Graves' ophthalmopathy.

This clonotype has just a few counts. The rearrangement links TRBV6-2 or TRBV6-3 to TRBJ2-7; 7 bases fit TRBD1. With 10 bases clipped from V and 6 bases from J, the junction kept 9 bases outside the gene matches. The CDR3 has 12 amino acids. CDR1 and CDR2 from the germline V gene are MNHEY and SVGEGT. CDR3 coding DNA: TGTGCCACCGGACAGGCCCGCGCCGAGCAGTACTTC. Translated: CATGQARAEQYF.

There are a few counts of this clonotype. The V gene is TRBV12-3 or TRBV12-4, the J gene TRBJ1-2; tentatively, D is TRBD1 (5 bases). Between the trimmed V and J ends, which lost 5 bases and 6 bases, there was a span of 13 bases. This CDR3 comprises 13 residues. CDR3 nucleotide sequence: TGTGCCAGCAGTAGGGGCAGGGTTAATGGCTACACCTTC. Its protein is CASSRGRVNGYTF.

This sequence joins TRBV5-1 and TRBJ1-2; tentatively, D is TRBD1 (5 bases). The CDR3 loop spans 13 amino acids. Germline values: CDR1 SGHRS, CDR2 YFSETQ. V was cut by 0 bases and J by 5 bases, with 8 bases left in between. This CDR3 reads CASSLATAYGYTF. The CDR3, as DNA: TGCGCCAGCAGCTTGGCGACAGCATATGGCTACACCTTC. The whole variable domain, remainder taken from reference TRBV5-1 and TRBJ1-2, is KAGVTQTPRYLIKTRGQQVTLSCSPISGHRSVSWYQQTPGQGLQFLFEYFSETQRNKGNFPGRFSGRQFSNSRSEMNVSTLELGDSALYLCASSLATAYGYTFGSGTRLTVV.

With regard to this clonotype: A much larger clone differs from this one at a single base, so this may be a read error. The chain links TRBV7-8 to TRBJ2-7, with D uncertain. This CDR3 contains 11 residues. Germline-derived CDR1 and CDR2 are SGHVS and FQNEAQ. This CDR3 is CAGSLEWEQYF. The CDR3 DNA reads TGTGCCGGCAGCTTAGAATGGGAGCAGTACTTC.

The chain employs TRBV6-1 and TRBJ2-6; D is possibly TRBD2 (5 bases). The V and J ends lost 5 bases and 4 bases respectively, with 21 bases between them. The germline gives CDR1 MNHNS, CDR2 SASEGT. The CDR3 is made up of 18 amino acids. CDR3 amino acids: CASSSVEGTFAGANVLTF. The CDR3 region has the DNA TGTGCCAGCAGTTCCGTAGAGGGAACTTTTGCCGGGGCCAACGTCCTGACTTTC.

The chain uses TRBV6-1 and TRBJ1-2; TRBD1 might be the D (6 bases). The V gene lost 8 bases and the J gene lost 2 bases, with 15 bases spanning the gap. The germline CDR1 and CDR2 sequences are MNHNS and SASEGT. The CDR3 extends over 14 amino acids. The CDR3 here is CASFAGHLNYGYTF. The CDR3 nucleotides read TGTGCCAGCTTCGCGGGACATCTGAACTATGGCTACACCTTC.

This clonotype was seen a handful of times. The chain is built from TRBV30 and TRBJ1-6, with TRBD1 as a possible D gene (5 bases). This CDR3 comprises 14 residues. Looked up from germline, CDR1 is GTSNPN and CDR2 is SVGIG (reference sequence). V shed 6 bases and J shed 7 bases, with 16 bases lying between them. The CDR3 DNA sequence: TGTGCCTGTCACCGGGACGGGGAAAATTCACCCCTCCACTTT. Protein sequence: CACHRDGENSPLHF.

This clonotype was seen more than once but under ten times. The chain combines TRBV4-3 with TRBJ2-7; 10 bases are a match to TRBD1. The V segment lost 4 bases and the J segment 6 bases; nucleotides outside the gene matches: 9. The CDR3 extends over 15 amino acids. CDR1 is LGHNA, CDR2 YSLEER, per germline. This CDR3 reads CASSPQGQGLGEQYF. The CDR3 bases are TGCGCCAGCAGCCCGCAGGGACAGGGGTTGGGCGAGCAGTACTTC.

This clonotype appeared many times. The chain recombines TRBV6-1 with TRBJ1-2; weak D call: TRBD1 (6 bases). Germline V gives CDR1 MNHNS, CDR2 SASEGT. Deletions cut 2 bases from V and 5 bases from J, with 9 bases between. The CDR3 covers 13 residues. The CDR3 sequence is CASSETGHYGYTF. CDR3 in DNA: TGTGCCAGCAGTGAAACGGGACATTATGGCTACACCTTC.

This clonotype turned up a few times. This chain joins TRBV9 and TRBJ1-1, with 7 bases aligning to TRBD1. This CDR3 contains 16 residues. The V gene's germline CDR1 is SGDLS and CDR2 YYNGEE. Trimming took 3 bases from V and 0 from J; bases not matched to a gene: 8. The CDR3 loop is CASSAGTANLNTEAFF. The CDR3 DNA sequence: TGTGCCAGCAGCGCCGGGACAGCAAACTTGAACACTGAAGCTTTCTTT.

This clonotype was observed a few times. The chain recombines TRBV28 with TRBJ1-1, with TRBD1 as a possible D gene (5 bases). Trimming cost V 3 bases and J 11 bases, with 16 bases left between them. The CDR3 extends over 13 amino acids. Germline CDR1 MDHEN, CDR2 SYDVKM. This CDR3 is CASSLGTPTRAFF. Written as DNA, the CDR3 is TGTGCCAGCAGTTTGGGGACCCCCACGAGGGCTTTCTTT.